Each of the 23 T cell receptor beta chains below was sequenced from the same sample in a study of shared clonotypes between healthy human individuals. Measured with immunoSEQ multiplex PCR; TCRdb has only the in-frame clones, and not every one. The repertoire holds over 700,000 clones, with 55% to 80% as singletons. Sequencing was performed on memory CD4+ T cells sorted from blood. As to subset: CD45RA-negative fraction. The receptors were gathered from a woman in her thirties in good health.

The chain links TRBV7-2 to TRBJ1-2; TRBD1 is a possible D gene (5 bases). The CDR3 loop spans 13 amino acids. Germline CDR1 SGHTA, CDR2 FQGNSA. The V and J ends lost 5 bases and 8 bases respectively, with 15 bases between them. In nucleotides, the CDR3 is TGTGCCAGCAGCCGTTCAAGGGGATACGGCTACACCTTC. It specifies CASSRSRGYGYTF.

This clone was detected once. The V and J genes are TRBV7-6 and TRBJ2-3; D possibly uses TRBD1 or TRBD2 (5 bases each). The CDR3 consists of 14 residues. Trimming pared 1 base from V and 2 bases from J, leaving 7 bases between. CDR1 and CDR2 (germline): SGHVS, FNYEAQ. The CDR3 sequence is CASSLDGTTDTQYF. Written as DNA, the CDR3 is TGTGCCAGCAGCTTAGACGGGACCACAGATACGCAGTATTTT.

The genes are TRBV29-1 and TRBJ2-1; 12 bases map to TRBD2. CDR3 size: 15 residues. The trim removed 6 bases at V and 9 bases at J, leaving 12 bases unmatched. Per the germline V gene, CDR1 is SQVTM and CDR2 is ANQGSEA. For the CDR3, the DNA is TGCAGCGTCCAAGGACTAGCGGGATTAGTAGGTGAGCAGTTCTTC. Encoded protein: CSVQGLAGLVGEQFF.

This chain links TRBV25-1 with TRBJ2-3; 7 bases are shared with TRBD2. Trimming removed 1 base from V and 6 bases from J; junction bases left unmatched: 13. This CDR3 contains 17 residues. Germline CDR1 MGHDK, CDR2 SYGVNS. Here the CDR3 DNA reads TGTGCCAGCAGTGAATGGACACCGGGAGGAGTTGAGGATACGCAGTATTTT. This translates into CASSEWTPGGVEDTQYF.

This chain joins TRBV18 and TRBJ2-7; 7 nucleotides match TRBD1. V lost 6 bases to trimming and J lost 7 bases; unmatched junction nucleotides: 9. CDR3 length: 13 residues. Germline V gene sequence: CDR1 KGHSH, CDR2 LQKENI. The CDR3 DNA reads TGTGCCAGCTCTCTGGACAGGTCGAGAGAGCAGTACTTC. Its translation is CASSLDRSREQYF.

This clone came up once. The rearrangement uses TRBV2 and TRBJ2-5; D not certain. CDR1 and CDR2 from the germline V gene are SNHLY and FYNNEI. The germline V and J ends were trimmed by 1 base and 6 bases, with 15 bases remaining between them. The CDR3 is 15 amino acids. For the CDR3, the DNA is TGTGCCAGCAGTGAAGAGGGATTGGTCCGAAAGACCCAGTACTTC. This encodes CASSEEGLVRKTQYF.

The rearrangement uses TRBV19 and TRBJ2-7, with 9 nucleotides matching TRBD2. With 5 bases clipped from V and 1 base from J, the junction kept 3 bases outside the gene matches. The CDR3 sequence is 14 residues long. In germline, CDR1 is LNHDA, CDR2 SQIVND (reference sequence). CDR3: CASSASGTSYEQYF. DNA of the CDR3: TGTGCCAGTAGTGCTAGCGGGACTTCCTACGAGCAGTACTTC.

The rearrangement joins TRBV5-4 to TRBJ2-7; D unclear. The CDR3 spans 15 residues. V dropped 1 base and J dropped 6 bases, with 17 bases sitting between them. Germline assignment: CDR1 SGHNT and CDR2 YYREEE (reference sequence). For the CDR3, the DNA is TGTGCCAGCAGCTTGAAGGTCGACTCGTGGACCGAGCAGTACTTC. It is translated as CASSLKVDSWTEQYF.

Comments on this clone: A clone one base away is much larger, so this may be a read error. This sequence joins TRBV6-6 and TRBJ2-5, with 10 bases lining up with TRBD1. Germline V CDR1 and CDR2: MNHNY, SVGAGI (reference sequence). J was trimmed by 4 bases and V by 2 bases; bases with no gene match: 4. This CDR3 contains 15 residues. CDR3 nucleotide sequence: TGTGCCAGCAGTTACCCCGGGACAGGGGTAGAGACCCAGTACTTC. Its translation: CASSYPGTGVETQYF.

The chain carries TRBV11-1 and TRBJ2-7, with D possibly TRBD2 on 5 matching bases. V was shortened by 4 bases and J by 6 bases, with 13 bases between the two germline ends. There are 13 residues in the CDR3. Germline V CDR1 and CDR2: SGHAT, FQDESV (reference sequence). The CDR3 nucleotides are TGTGCCAGCAGCTCCCCGGACGGGATCGAGCAGTACTTC. Its protein product is CASSSPDGIEQYF.

The chain recombines TRBV13 with TRBJ1-2; a possible D gene is TRBD1 (5 bases). The CDR3 runs 14 residues. Looked up from germline, CDR1 is PRHDT and CDR2 is FYEKMQ (reference sequence). V shed 7 bases and J shed 7 bases, with 19 bases lying between them. The CDR3 coding sequence is TGTGCCAGCACCCCGTCGGGGCGCGGTTTTGGCTACACCTTC. It yields the protein CASTPSGRGFGYTF.

The rearrangement uses TRBV28 and TRBJ2-5, with 9 nucleotides matching TRBD2. Germline V lookup: CDR1 MDHEN, CDR2 SYDVKM. The CDR3 covers 15 residues. Trimming at V came to 5 bases and at J to 8 bases, leaving 12 bases not matched to a gene. CDR3 sequence: CASSGPASGMLTQYF. In DNA form, the CDR3 reads TGTGCCAGCAGTGGTCCAGCTAGCGGGATGCTAACCCAGTACTTC.

A single count supports this clone. The CDR3 sequence: CASRSGTSGRLFGEQYF. CDR3 bases: TGTGCCAGCAGGTCCGGGACTAGCGGGAGGCTTTTCGGCGAGCAGTACTTC. The rearrangement joins TRBV5-4 to TRBJ2-7; 15 nucleotides agree with TRBD2. The CDR3 is made up of 17 amino acids. V was pared by 5 bases and J by 6 bases, with 12 bases of the junction left unmatched. Germline CDR1 SGHNT, CDR2 YYREEE (reference sequence). Drawing the rest from reference TRBV5-4 and TRBJ2-7, the complete variable domain is ETGVTQSPTHLIKTRGQQVTLRCSSQSGHNTVSWYQQALGQGPQFIFQYYREEENGRGNFPPRFSGLQFPNYSSELNVNALELDDSALYLCASRSGTSGRLFGEQYFGPGTRLTVT.

The rearrangement links TRBV14 to TRBJ1-1; 9 bases align to TRBD1. Looked up from germline, CDR1 is SGHDN and CDR2 is FVKESK. Trimming at V came to 4 bases and at J to 11 bases, leaving 5 bases not matched to a gene. The CDR3 loop spans 12 amino acids. The CDR3 DNA reads as TGTGCCAGCAGCCGCGGACAGGGGCTGGCTTTCTTT. This gives the protein CASSRGQGLAFF.

On this clone: Other DNA sequences in the sample encode the same CDR3. The V call is TRBV18, the J call TRBJ2-1, with no clear D. V dropped 3 bases and J dropped 4 bases, with 1 base sitting between them. CDR3 length: 11 amino acids. The germline gives CDR1 KGHSH, CDR2 LQKENI. Here the CDR3 DNA reads TGTGCCAGCTCACCTTACAATGAGCAGTTCTTC. It encodes CASSPYNEQFF.

As regards this clone: Other DNA sequences from this sample encode an identical CDR3 as well. The chain joins TRBV28 to TRBJ1-5; unclear D gene. CDR3 size: 11 residues. CDR1 is MDHEN and CDR2 is SYDVKM in the germline V gene. Deletions cut 4 bases from V and 7 bases from J, with 5 bases between. The CDR3 here is CASSSYQPQHF. CDR3 coding DNA: TGTGCCAGCAGTTCTTACCAGCCCCAGCATTTT.

Only a few counts were recorded for this clone. The J gene is TRBJ2-3, the V gene TRBV28; weak D call: TRBD2 (6 bases). V lost 6 bases to trimming and J lost 2 bases, with 24 bases between them. This CDR3 comprises 18 residues. Germline values: CDR1 MDHEN, CDR2 SYDVKM. CDR3 in amino acids: CASSTIGSGSGYTDTQYF. CDR3 sequence (DNA): TGTGCCAGCAGCACCATCGGATCCGGTAGCGGATACACAGATACGCAGTATTTT. Supplemented by reference TRBV28 and TRBJ2-3, the full variable domain reads DVKVTQSSRYLVKRTGEKVFLECVQDMDHENMFWYRQDPGLGLRLIYFSYDVKMKEKGDIPEGYSVSREKKERFSLILESASTNQTSMYLCASSTIGSGSGYTDTQYFGPGTRLTVL.

This clone has just a few counts. The chain combines TRBV5-1 with TRBJ1-1, with TRBD1 as a possible D gene (5 bases). The V gene lost 0 bases and the J gene lost 11 bases, with 8 bases spanning the gap. The CDR3 loop spans 11 amino acids. Germline lookup yields CDR1 SGHRS and CDR2 YFSETQ. The CDR3 DNA reads TGCGCCAGCAGCTTGGAAGGGGATGCTTTCTTT. Its protein product is CASSLEGDAFF.

The chain carries TRBV18 and TRBJ1-1; D call uncertain. The length of the CDR3 is 15 residues. The germline gives CDR1 KGHSH, CDR2 LQKENI. Trimming cost V 1 base and J 7 bases, with 16 bases left between them. The chain's CDR3 is CASSPRGDLNGEAFF. Here the CDR3 DNA reads TGTGCCAGCTCACCACGGGGAGACCTGAACGGTGAAGCTTTCTTT.

Details on this clone: The same CDR3 can be traced to other DNA sequences in this sample. The chain uses TRBV18 and TRBJ2-2, with D unresolved. CDR1 and CDR2 from the germline V gene are KGHSH and LQKENI. V was cut by 3 bases and J by 2 bases, with 4 bases left in between. The CDR3 spans 13 residues. CDR3 region: CASSPANTGELFF. CDR3 nucleotides: TGTGCCAGCTCACCTGCAAACACCGGGGAGCTGTTTTTT.

V usage is TRBV4-1 and J usage is TRBJ2-3; TRBD2 aligns across 11 bases. Trimming cost V 4 bases and J 5 bases; bases outside gene matches: 8. The CDR3 loop spans 16 amino acids. Germline V gene data show CDR1 as MGHRA and CDR2 as YSYEKL. The CDR3 region has the DNA TGCGCCAGCAGCCCAAATCTAGCGGGAGGTGGAGATACGCAGTATTTT. It translates to CASSPNLAGGGDTQYF.

The chain combines TRBV7-9 with TRBJ1-2; D is ambiguous. Per germline, CDR1 SEHNR and CDR2 FQNEAQ (reference sequence). The CDR3 has 12 amino acids. V dropped 3 bases and J dropped 8 bases, with 10 bases sitting between them. The CDR3 coding sequence is TGTGCCAGCAGCTTGGGTCTGGGGGGCTACACCTTC. Translating it yields CASSLGLGGYTF.

This clone was observed a few times. The chain couples TRBV27 to TRBJ2-5, with D tentatively TRBD2 (6 bases). From germline, CDR1 is MNHEY and CDR2 SMNVEV (reference sequence). The V end was cut by 6 bases, the J end by 4 bases, with 15 bases between. This CDR3 contains 14 residues. CDR3 residues: CASSRLGNVETQYF. CDR3 DNA sequence: TGTGCCAGCAGCCGACTAGGCAATGTAGAGACCCAGTACTTC.